This T cell receptor beta chain was retrieved from a study of shared clonotypes between healthy human individuals. Sequencing used immunoSEQ multiplex PCR; TCRdb keeps in-frame clones, though not all of them. Of roughly 590,000 clones in the sample, roughly 95% were seen once. CD45RO-negative, CCR7-positively selected cells formed the naive CD8 fraction, excluding terminally differentiated effector memory CD45RA+ cells. V was clipped by 0 bases and J by 5 bases, with 11 bases between them. The CDR3 consists of 14 residues. The V gene's germline CDR1 is SGHNT and CDR2 YYREEE (reference sequence). Sequences were obtained from naive CD8+ T cells sorted from blood. The chain joins TRBV5-4 to TRBJ1-1; D remains ambiguous. The sequence was obtained from a woman in her twenties or thirties in good health. CDR3 sequence (DNA): TGTGCCAGCAGCTTGGTTGAGGGTATTACTGAAGCTTTCTTT. Amino acids: CASSLVEGITEAFF. Full variable domain (rest looked up from reference TRBV5-4 and TRBJ1-1): ETGVTQSPTHLIKTRGQQVTLRCSSQSGHNTVSWYQQALGQGPQFIFQYYREEENGRGNFPPRFSGLQFPNYSSELNVNALELDDSALYLCASSLVEGITEAFFGQGTRLTVV.